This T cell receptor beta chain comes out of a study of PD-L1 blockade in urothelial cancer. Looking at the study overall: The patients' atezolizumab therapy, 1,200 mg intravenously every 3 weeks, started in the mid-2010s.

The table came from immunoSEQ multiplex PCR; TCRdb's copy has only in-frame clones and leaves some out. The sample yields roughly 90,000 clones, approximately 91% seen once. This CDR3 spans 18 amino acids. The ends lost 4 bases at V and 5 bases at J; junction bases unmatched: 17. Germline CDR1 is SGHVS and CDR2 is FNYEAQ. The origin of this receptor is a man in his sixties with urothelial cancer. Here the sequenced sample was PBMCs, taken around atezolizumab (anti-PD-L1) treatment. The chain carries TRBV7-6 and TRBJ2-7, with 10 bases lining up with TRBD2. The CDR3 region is CASSSRGGLASGSHEQYF. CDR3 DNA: TGTGCCAGCAGCTCAAGGGGGGGGTTGGCTAGCGGGAGCCACGAGCAGTACTTC.